The source of this TCR beta chain is a study of Tregs in tolerant kidney transplant recipients (dated by TCRdb to 2018 to 2020). Study-wide context: Additional Treg samples were obtained from a 3-day mixed lymphocyte reaction with belatacept, in some cases followed by an approximately five-day donor restimulation, before recipient CD4+CD25+CD127- cells were sorted. Several methods of expanding Tregs specific for an allogeneic donor were compared by TCRbeta repertoire sequencing in a few healthy controls. Antibodies distinguished recipient from donor cells when sorting primary belatacept mixed lymphocyte reaction cultures. The study applied TCRbeta sequencing to find donor-specific regulatory T cells before combined kidney and bone marrow transplantation and then followed those same cells after transplant.

About this clone itself: Its antigen is unknown. The record has no base qualities; no much larger clone is one base away.

There are 14 amino acids in the CDR3, from cysteine to phenylalanine inclusive. Just the 42-base CDR3 DNA is kept, in frame starting at base 1. Looking up the germline V gene (reference sequence) yields CDR1 MNHNY and CDR2 SVGAGI. Trimming takes 8 bases from V and 0 bases from J, and the germline ends sit 8 bases apart. Healthy control blood was obtained either as purchased buffy coats or from healthy volunteers. Healthy control blood was separated into PBMCs by Ficoll density gradient and cryopreserved, and patient PBMCs were collected both before and after transplant. For TCRbeta CDR3 sequencing, genomic DNA from the sorted cells was extracted using the QIAGEN DNeasy Blood and Tissue Kit. High-throughput TCRbeta CDR3 sequencing, which included PCR amplification with bias correction and internal controls, was done commercially through immunoSEQ. The original methods were these. Unique productive TCRbeta sequences were defined by CDR3 nucleotide sequence where primers matched, otherwise by CDR3 amino acid sequence with Vbeta and Jbeta genes. Sequences were defined as donor-reactive when expanded at least 5-fold in CFSE-low cells versus unstimulated cells and present at a frequency of at least 0.01% in CFSE-low cells. Repertoire divergence was quantified by Jensen-Shannon divergence calculated from the top 100 TCRbeta sequences ranked by frequency. For any sample with multiple sequencing runs, sorting error was corrected in each run separately before the runs were pooled. TCRdb limited this immuneACCESS table to in-frame rearrangements with V and J called. A share of clones is missing; checked studies link under half to unresolved V genes, and the rest is unexplained. That table gives V, J and clone size, and the DNA gave D and trimming. This sample is represented by under 50,000 clones; just under 97% of them were singletons. The ten largest clones represent about 0.41% of the sample.

Broader findings and caveats from the paper: The most biologically relevant and donor-specific TCRbeta repertoire appeared to be identified by expanding Tregs with activated donor B cells. Biological reproducibility was not directly addressed, though technical replication error appeared minimal. Because the study included only a small number of patients, the results must be confirmed in larger populations and under other immunosuppression protocols.

Rearrangement joined TRBV6-6 to TRBJ2-6, with the D gene too uncertain to name. The sequence was obtained from a human donor in good health. The sample comprised Tregs from blood cultured with allogeneic cells. The DNA sequence is as follows: TGTGCCAGCTCCGCAGTCTCTGGGGCCAACGTCCTGACTTTC. The resulting protein is CASSAVSGANVLTF.